Below, 10 T cell receptor beta chains from the same sample are listed, as sequenced in a study of T-cell reconstitution after alpha-beta-depleted transplantation in children. Using unique molecular identifiers, the investigators prepared the TCRbeta library. MiXCR, applied by TCRdb to the PCR reads, yields one record per CDR3 protein. The table records around 100,000 distinct CDR3 sequences, 10% of them present only once. The specimen was PBMCs, collected before TCRalphabeta/CD19-depleted stem cell transplant. The receptors were gathered from a boy aged 2 to 9 with acute lymphoblastic leukemia, due to receive a stem cell transplant.

A few counts support this clonotype. The rearrangement uses TRBV6-1 and TRBJ2-1; D possibly corresponds to TRBD2 (6 bases). The CDR3 runs 13 residues. Germline values: CDR1 MNHNS, CDR2 SASEGT. V lost 7 bases, J lost 4 bases, and 11 bases lay in between. The CDR3 bases are TGTGCCAGCATAGCGGAGGAATACAATGAGCAGTTCTTC. Its translation: CASIAEEYNEQFF.

Many counts were recorded for this clonotype. The chain has TRBV5-4 and TRBJ2-5; D is ambiguous. The germline V gene has CDR1 SGHNT and CDR2 YYREEE (reference sequence). The CDR3 runs 14 residues. V lost 0 bases, J lost 5 bases, and 11 bases lay in between. The CDR3 coding sequence is TGTGCCAGCAGCTTGGGAGGAGTAAGGGAGACCCAGTACTTC. It encodes CASSLGGVRETQYF.

This clonotype was found many times. The chain recombines TRBV20-1 with TRBJ2-7, with 7 bases lining up with TRBD2. Losses at the gene ends were 6 bases for V and 4 bases for J; bases not matched to a gene: 18. CDR1 is DFQATT, CDR2 SNEGSKA, per germline (reference sequence). The CDR3 is 16 residues long. CDR3 region: CSARPIGGSKIYEQYF. The CDR3 DNA follows: TGCAGTGCACGCCCAATCGGCGGGAGTAAGATATACGAGCAGTACTTC.

This clonotype was counted ten times or more. The chain recombines TRBV6-1 with TRBJ2-2, with D perhaps being TRBD1 or TRBD2 (7 bases each). CDR1 is MNHNS, CDR2 SASEGT, per germline. V lost 8 bases, J lost 4 bases, and 20 bases lay in between. The CDR3 has 16 amino acids. The CDR3 region is CASSSAREGATGELFF. CDR3 sequence (DNA): TGTGCCAGCTCCTCGGCCAGGGAGGGGGCCACCGGGGAGCTGTTTTTT.

This clonotype has a count of ten or more. This chain connects TRBV6-5 to TRBJ2-7, with D possibly being TRBD1 or TRBD2 (5 bases each). Trimming took off 5 bases at V and 6 bases at J, with 17 bases between the two ends. Germline loops: CDR1 MNHEY, CDR2 SVGAGI. The CDR3 has 14 amino acids. The CDR3, as DNA: TGTGCCAGCAGTAACCCGGGACCCCGATCCGAGCAGTACTTC. Translating it yields CASSNPGPRSEQYF.

This clonotype was counted a few times. The rearrangement joins TRBV15 to TRBJ2-1; 8 nucleotides agree with TRBD1. The length of the CDR3 is 15 residues. V lost 1 base and J lost 10; bases outside the gene matches: 9. Germline-derived CDR1 and CDR2 are LNHNV and YYDKDF (reference sequence). The CDR3 coding sequence is TGTGCCACCAGCAGAGTGGGAGGACACAGGGGGGAGCAGTTCTTC. Encoded protein: CATSRVGGHRGEQFF.

This chain links TRBV21-1 with TRBJ2-2; the tabulated D call, TRBD1, remains unverified against the DNA. TRBV21-1 is a pseudogene. CDR3 length: 18 amino acids. CDR3 sequence: CASSNVRTAARNTGELFF. In DNA form, the CDR3 reads TGTGCCAGCAGCAACGTTCGGACAGCTGCTAGGAACACCGGGGAGCTGTTTTTT.

This clonotype was counted many times. The V call is TRBV7-9, the J call TRBJ1-1; no clear D. Trimming removed 5 bases at V and 0 bases at J, with 16 bases between. CDR3 length equals 16 residues. CDR1 is SEHNR, CDR2 FQNEAQ, per germline (reference sequence). CDR3 DNA sequence: TGTGCCAGCAGCCCCCGGTATGGCAACATGAACACTGAAGCTTTCTTT. Protein sequence: CASSPRYGNMNTEAFF.

The chain is built from TRBV7-6 and TRBJ2-1, with TRBD2 matching over 14 bases. With V trimmed by 5 bases and J by 8 bases, 5 bases remained unmatched. From germline, CDR1 is SGHVS and CDR2 FNYEAQ. The length of the CDR3 is 15 residues. DNA of the CDR3: TGTGCCAGCAGCCAGGGACTAGCGGGAGTCTATGAGCAGTTCTTC. Residues: CASSQGLAGVYEQFF.

This clonotype appeared a few times. V is TRBV7-8 and J is TRBJ2-2, with D perhaps matching TRBD2 (6 bases). The CDR3 has 15 residues. Germline CDR1 reads SGHVS; CDR2 reads FQNEAQ. Trimming removed 0 bases from V and 6 bases from J, with 11 bases in between. Here the CDR3 DNA reads TGTGCCAGCAGCTTAGCCGGGCGGGAATCCGGGGAGCTGTTTTTT. It codes for CASSLAGRESGELFF.